A single sample gave rise to the 5 T cell receptor beta chains below, sequenced in a study of T cell repertoires in ileal Crohn's disease. Data came from immunoSEQ multiplex PCR; TCRdb stores just in-frame clones and leaves some out. Here the sample spans 15,000 or so clones, 80% to 90% being singletons. The material sequenced was ileal tissue. These receptors originate from an adult with Crohn's disease.

The rearrangement links TRBV10-3 to TRBJ1-1, with D unclear. Trimming took off 7 bases at V and 2 bases at J, with 20 bases between the two ends. This CDR3 comprises 16 residues. CDR1 ENHRY and CDR2 SYGVKD come from the germline V gene. The CDR3 loop is CAIILVETELNTEAFF. The CDR3 nucleotides are TGTGCCATCATATTAGTGGAGACTGAACTCAACACTGAAGCTTTCTTT.

The rearrangement links TRBV28 to TRBJ1-5; the match to TRBD1 covers 8 bases. This CDR3 is built from 14 residues. Trimming cost V 5 bases and J 6 bases; bases outside gene matches: 6. CDR1 is MDHEN and CDR2 is SYDVKM in the germline V gene. CDR3 residues: CASSPRTGFQPQHF. For the CDR3, the DNA is TGTGCCAGCAGTCCGCGGACAGGGTTTCAGCCCCAGCATTTT.

DNA for the CDR3: TGTGCCAGCAGCCGGGGACAGGGTAATGGCTACACCTTC. It yields the protein CASSRGQGNGYTF. V and J are TRBV6-5 and TRBJ1-2, with 9 bases fitting TRBD1. CDR1 is MNHEY, CDR2 SVGAGI, per germline. V shed 6 bases and J 6 bases; nucleotides not matched to a gene: 5. This CDR3 has 13 residues.

This chain joins TRBV28 and TRBJ1-2; no clear D gene. The V and J ends lost 6 bases and 2 bases respectively, with 10 bases between them. CDR1 is MDHEN and CDR2 is SYDVKM in the germline V gene. The CDR3 is 13 amino acids. CDR3 in amino acids: CASSLGRNYGYTF. The CDR3, as DNA: TGTGCCAGCAGCTTGGGGAGGAACTATGGCTACACCTTC.

In its sample, this clone was seen once. CDR3 loop: CASSLYPGNPYEQYF. Here the CDR3 DNA reads TGTGCCAGCAGTTTATACCCAGGAAACCCTTACGAGCAGTACTTC. The chain couples TRBV27 to TRBJ2-7; D is uncertain. Germline CDR1 and CDR2: MNHEY and SMNVEV (reference sequence). The CDR3 is 15 residues long. Trimming shortened V by 1 base and J by 4 bases, and 14 bases separated the two germline ends.